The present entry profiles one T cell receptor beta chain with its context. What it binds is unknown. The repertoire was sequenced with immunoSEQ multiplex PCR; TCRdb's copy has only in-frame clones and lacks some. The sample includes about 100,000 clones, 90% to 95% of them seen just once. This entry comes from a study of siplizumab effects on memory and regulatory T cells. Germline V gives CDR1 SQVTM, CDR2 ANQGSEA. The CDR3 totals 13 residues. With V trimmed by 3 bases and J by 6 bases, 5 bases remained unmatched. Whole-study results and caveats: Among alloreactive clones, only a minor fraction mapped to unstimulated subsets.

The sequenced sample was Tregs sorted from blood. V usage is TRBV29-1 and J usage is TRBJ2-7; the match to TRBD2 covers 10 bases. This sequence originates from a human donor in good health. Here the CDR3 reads CSVEALAGSEQYF. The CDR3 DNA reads TGCAGCGTTGAGGCACTAGCGGGATCCGAGCAGTACTTC.